A single TCR beta chain is shown here with its context. Its antigen is unknown. No per-base quality is available; no much larger clone lies one base away. This sample is part of a study of T cell responses to AZD1222 COVID-19 vaccine (dated by TCRdb to the early 2020s). Study-level background: Because spike-specific TCR depth and breadth did not differ between the two schedules, AZD1222 recipients who got a second dose at roughly 4 weeks were pooled with those who got a second dose at roughly 12 weeks. A total of about 230 trial participants underwent TCR sequencing, of whom about 210 received two doses of AZD1222 and some 26 received two doses of the MenACWY control vaccine. Trial participants were enrolled by age into 18-55, 56-69 and 70-plus year subgroups, with roughly 160, 29 and 62 TCR-sequenced participants respectively.

Findings and caveats that apply to the study as a whole: CD4 TCRs associated with the vaccine covered the entire spike protein, and the dominant responses were in regions 160-218 and 743-854. Epitopes outside the regions mutated in the B.1.351 and B.1.1.7 variants were reportedly recognized by nearly half of the unique spike-specific TCRs. Because no day 14 peak-response samples were available, the repertoires could be characterized only after the peak T cell response. Spike-specific TCR breadth and depth rose significantly after two AZD1222 doses compared with day 0 and with MenACWY recipients. In the small 56-69-year group, the increase in depth fell short of significance, most likely because of low power. Only five to seven AZD1222 recipients were SARS-CoV-2 seropositive at baseline, limiting conclusions about previously exposed vaccinees. Participants were mostly white British, with more females than males. The authors suggested clonal diversity may have been underestimated.

The CDR3 regions of human TCRbeta chains were analyzed by immunosequencing. The authors processed their data as follows. TCRs in the repertoires were compared against a reference library of SARS-CoV-2-specific TCRs that had been generated with the MIRA antigen-specificity platform. Breadth was defined as the fraction of unique TCRs that were SARS-CoV-2-associated. Depth was defined as the fraction of total T cells that were SARS-CoV-2-associated. Using the MIRA data, every spike-specific TCR was mapped to the spike region that the TCR reacted to and assigned to either a CD4 or a CD8 class. Log10-transformed breadth and depth values were compared by one-way ANOVA with Sidak's multiple comparisons tests. Here the immuneACCESS table is served through TCRdb, limited to in-frame sequences with V and J called. Missing clones are a known gap in these copies; in checked studies unresolved V genes cover under half, and the rest lacks a known reason. That table is the source of V, J and clone size, and D and trimming were worked out from the DNA. The sample table records about 150,000 clones; about nine tenths of these occur just once. The ten largest account for approximately 2% of the sample.

Looking up the germline V gene yields CDR1 SGHDN and CDR2 FVKESK. From its cysteine to its phenylalanine, the CDR3 spans 14 amino acids. Only CDR3 DNA is held: 42 bases, read in frame from base 1. Compared with germline, V lacks 4 bases and J lacks 10 bases; bases without a gene match: 11. In the paper's terms, the time point label means: baseline before first vaccination. Vaccinee samples came from UK trials COV001 and COV002, including a single-blind randomized controlled phase 2/3 trial of AZD1222 (ChAdOx1 nCoV-19) in healthy adults. For TCRbeta chain sequencing, PBMC samples were collected from trial participants at day 0 and at day 28 after the second dose.

The TCR originated in an adult in good health. This specimen consisted of peripheral blood, obtained on day 0 of AZD1222 vaccination. This chain joins TRBV14 to TRBJ2-5; 8 central bases correspond to TRBD2. The CDR3 reads CASSLTGRGGIQYF. The sequence in DNA is TGTGCCAGCAGCCTAACAGGACGGGGGGGAATCCAGTACTTC.